The 30 T cell receptor beta chains given below trace back to one sample, sequenced in a study of blood T cells in healthy people across ages. Together with a sample-barcoded 5' primer, a J-beta primer mix was included in a second PCR lasting about 7 to 11 cycles. TCRdb used MiXCR to reprocess the 5' RACE reads, holding one entry per CDR3 protein. Of 600,000 to 1,000,000 distinct CDR3 sequences listed, about 25% are singletons. A further study also used this sample, focusing on T cells of mothers and their children.

The sequencing input was blood. All receptors derive from a boy younger than 18 in good health.

This clonotype was counted between two and nine times. V usage is TRBV5-6 and J usage is TRBJ1-4; D is perhaps TRBD1 (5 bases). Deletions cut 2 bases from V and 4 bases from J, with 6 bases between. CDR1 is SGHDT, CDR2 YYEEEE, per germline. The CDR3 runs 13 residues. CDR3 sequence: CASSLQVNEKLFF. The CDR3 coding sequence is TGTGCCAGCAGCTTACAGGTTAATGAAAAACTGTTTTTT.

This clonotype came up a few times. The CDR3 DNA follows: TGTGCCATCAGTGAGTCTAGCGGGGTATACAATGAGCAGTTCTTC. Its translation is CAISESSGVYNEQFF. The V call is TRBV10-3, the J call TRBJ2-1; 8 bases are shared with TRBD2. Trimming at V came to 0 bases and at J to 4 bases, leaving 2 bases not matched to a gene. The CDR3 covers 15 residues. Germline loops: CDR1 ENHRY, CDR2 SYGVKD.

A few counts support this clonotype. The chain links TRBV24-1 to TRBJ1-2; tentatively, D is TRBD1 (5 bases). Looked up from germline, CDR1 is KGHDR and CDR2 is SFDVKD. This CDR3 contains 13 residues. V was clipped by 7 bases and J by 8 bases, with 16 bases between them. The CDR3 DNA is TGTGCCACCAGGGGGGGATCCGGCTCAGGCTACACCTTC. This encodes CATRGGSGSGYTF.

Concerning this clonotype itself: At one end the junction does not follow the germline gene, possibly because of a read error. The chain has TRBV29-1 and TRBJ2-1; the D gene is possibly TRBD2 (6 bases). This CDR3 has 14 residues. Germline CDR1 is SQVTM and CDR2 is ANQGSEA. The CDR3 region is CSVRELSSYKEQFF. CDR3 coding DNA: TGCAGCGTCCGGGAGCTTAGCTCCTACAAAGAGCAGTTCTTC.

A few counts support this clonotype. The chain recombines TRBV9 with TRBJ2-2; a possible D gene is TRBD2 (5 bases). The V and J ends lost 3 bases and 2 bases respectively, with 11 bases between them. Per germline, CDR1 SGDLS and CDR2 YYNGEE. The CDR3 spans 15 residues. DNA for the CDR3: TGTGCCAGCAGCGACGGACGGACTAACACCGGGGAGCTGTTTTTT. This encodes CASSDGRTNTGELFF.

This clonotype was found a few times. The chain recombines TRBV28 with TRBJ2-7; D may be TRBD1 or TRBD2 (6 bases each). Trimming took off 3 bases at V and 5 bases at J, with 17 bases between the two ends. The CDR3 extends over 15 amino acids. From germline, CDR1 is MDHEN and CDR2 SYDVKM. In DNA form, the CDR3 reads TGTGCCAGCAGTTTCTTTTCGTGGGGGGCCCACGAGCAGTACTTC. This codes for CASSFFSWGAHEQYF.

The chain carries TRBV6-6 and TRBJ1-5, with TRBD1 matching over 9 bases. The junction had 5 bases not matched to a gene; V was cut back by 6 bases and J by 5 bases. CDR1 MNHNY and CDR2 SVGAGI come from the germline V gene (reference sequence). The CDR3 sequence is 14 residues long. CDR3: CASRSGTGHQPQHF. CDR3 DNA sequence: TGTGCCAGCAGGTCCGGGACAGGGCATCAGCCCCAGCATTTT.

Points on this clonotype: At one boundary the junction diverges from the germline segment, which might be a read error. The chain uses TRBV19 and TRBJ2-3; 9 nucleotides line up with TRBD1. The CDR3 runs 15 residues. Germline-derived CDR1 and CDR2 are LNHDA and SQIVND (reference sequence). The CDR3 reads CASSPGQGVPDTRYF. In DNA form, the CDR3 reads TGTGCCAGTAGTCCGGGACAGGGCGTACCAGATACGCGGTATTTT.

This clonotype was seen more than once but under ten times. This chain uses TRBV20-1 with TRBJ2-3; no reliable D call. The germline CDR1 and CDR2 sequences are DFQATT and SNEGSKA (reference sequence). Trimming removed 3 bases from V and 0 bases from J, with 4 bases in between. The CDR3 extends over 12 amino acids. The CDR3 loop is CSASLSTDTQYF. CDR3 nucleotide sequence: TGCAGTGCTAGCTTGAGCACAGATACGCAGTATTTT.

This sequence joins TRBV27 and TRBJ2-5; possibly TRBD2 for D (7 bases). Looked up from germline, CDR1 is MNHEY and CDR2 is SMNVEV (reference sequence). Trimming shortened V by 5 bases and J by 6 bases, and 13 bases separated the two germline ends. The CDR3 loop spans 13 amino acids. The CDR3 DNA follows: TGTGCCAGCAGTGGGGGGGGGCTCAAGACCCAGTACTTC. This translates into CASSGGGLKTQYF.

The chain links TRBV9 to TRBJ1-5, with D perhaps TRBD1 (5 bases). Germline CDR1 and CDR2: SGDLS and YYNGEE. V was cut by 0 bases and J by 2 bases, with 9 bases left in between. The CDR3 has 15 amino acids. The CDR3 DNA is TGTGCCAGCAGCGTAGCGGGGGTAGGCAATCAGCCCCAGCATTTT. It encodes CASSVAGVGNQPQHF.

This clonotype was detected only a few times. The rearrangement uses TRBV11-2 and TRBJ1-2, with D unresolved. Trimming took 0 bases from V and 8 from J, leaving 7 bases between them. Germline V gene lookup returns CDR1 SGHAT and CDR2 FQNNGV. CDR3 size: 12 residues. CDR3 residues: CASSLEGSGYTF. The CDR3 DNA is TGTGCCAGCAGCTTAGAAGGGTCGGGCTACACCTTC.

The chain uses TRBV29-1 and TRBJ2-1; weak D call: TRBD1 (5 bases). CDR3 length: 13 residues. Germline V gene lookup returns CDR1 SQVTM and CDR2 ANQGSEA. Between the trimmed V and J ends, which lost 6 bases and 4 bases, there was a span of 13 bases. This chain's CDR3 is CSVGRVDYNEQFF. The DNA for the CDR3 is TGCAGCGTGGGCAGGGTGGATTACAATGAGCAGTTCTTC.

This clonotype was seen more than once but under ten times. This chain links TRBV7-2 with TRBJ2-7, with D perhaps being TRBD1 or TRBD2 (5 bases each). Trimming removed 4 bases from V and 4 bases from J, with 14 bases in between. Germline loops: CDR1 SGHTA, CDR2 FQGNSA. The CDR3 totals 14 residues. CDR3 residues: CASSYNKGSYEQYF. DNA for the CDR3: TGTGCCAGCAGCTACAACAAGGGGAGTTACGAGCAGTACTTC.

This clonotype was seen a few times. This chain links TRBV5-1 with TRBJ2-1; 8 nucleotides line up with TRBD1. Germline V gene lookup returns CDR1 SGHRS and CDR2 YFSETQ. Trimming removed 0 bases from V and 5 bases from J; junction bases left unmatched: 7. There are 16 residues in the CDR3. The CDR3 spells CASSLVAGQGDNEQFF. CDR3 DNA: TGCGCCAGCAGCTTGGTCGCAGGACAGGGTGACAATGAGCAGTTCTTC.

The J gene is TRBJ2-3, the V gene TRBV7-3; a possible D gene is TRBD1 (6 bases). CDR1 is SGHTA, CDR2 FQGTGA, per germline. This CDR3 is 17 amino acids long. Deletions cut 5 bases from V and 4 bases from J, with 22 bases between. The CDR3 nucleotides read TGTGCCAGCAGCCCGAGAGGGGGAGTGGTGTCGGCAGATACGCAGTATTTT. Amino acid sequence: CASSPRGGVVSADTQYF. The variable domain in full, completed from reference TRBV7-3 and TRBJ2-3, reads GAGVSQTPSNKVTEKGKYVELRCDPISGHTALYWYRQSLGQGPEFLIYFQGTGAADDSGLPNDRFFAVRPEGSVSTLKIQRTERGDSAVYLCASSPRGGVVSADTQYFGPGTRLTVL.

V is TRBV29-1 and J is TRBJ1-1; possible D gene TRBD1, 5 bases. The CDR3 loop spans 13 amino acids. With 2 bases removed from V and 4 bases from J, the gap between germline ends came to 11 bases. Germline lookup yields CDR1 SQVTM and CDR2 ANQGSEA. CDR3: CSVELGESTEAFF. CDR3 DNA sequence: TGCAGCGTTGAATTAGGGGAATCCACTGAAGCTTTCTTT.

The table lists this clonotype with a few counts. This rearrangement joins TRBV29-1 to TRBJ2-2; tentative D call: TRBD2 (6 bases). The CDR3 contains 15 residues. From germline, CDR1 is SQVTM and CDR2 ANQGSEA. V lost 6 bases, J lost 3 bases, and 17 bases lay in between. CDR3 sequence: CSVQRAEPYTGELFF. For the CDR3, the DNA is TGCAGCGTCCAGCGGGCGGAACCCTACACCGGGGAGCTGTTTTTT.

V usage is TRBV30 and J usage is TRBJ2-7, with TRBD1 identical over 9 bases. The trim removed 2 bases at V and 7 bases at J, leaving 9 bases unmatched. The CDR3 is made up of 14 amino acids. Germline V lookup: CDR1 GTSNPN, CDR2 SVGIG (reference sequence). DNA of the CDR3: TGTGCCTGGAGTTCAGGGACAGGGACGCAGGAGCAGTACTTC. This gives the protein CAWSSGTGTQEQYF. The complete variable domain, with remaining parts taken from reference TRBV30 and TRBJ2-7, reads SQTIHQWPATLVQPVGSPLSLECTVEGTSNPNLYWYRQAAGRGLQLLFYSVGIGQISSEVPQNLSASRPQDRQFILSSKKLLLSDSGFYLCAWSSGTGTQEQYFGPGTRLTVT.

The chain couples TRBV11-2 to TRBJ2-7; the match to TRBD2 covers 9 bases. Germline V gene data show CDR1 as SGHAT and CDR2 as FQNNGV. This CDR3 has 15 residues. The V gene end was trimmed by 1 base and the J gene end by 5 bases; junction bases not matched to a gene: 6. The CDR3 reads CASSLVGLAGNEQYF. CDR3 sequence (DNA): TGTGCCAGCAGCTTAGTAGGGCTAGCGGGGAACGAGCAGTACTTC.

This clonotype showed up just a few times. This chain connects TRBV6-6 to TRBJ2-5; D ambiguous. This CDR3 comprises 13 residues. V lost 4 bases to trimming and J lost 2 bases, with 8 bases between them. Per germline, CDR1 MNHNY and CDR2 SVGAGI (reference sequence). CDR3 in amino acids: CASSSTYQETQYF. The CDR3 DNA reads as TGTGCCAGCAGTTCGACGTATCAAGAGACCCAGTACTTC.

J is TRBJ1-1 and V is TRBV4-3, with D perhaps TRBD1 (6 bases). The CDR3 runs to 15 residues. V was pared by 4 bases and J by 3 bases, with 15 bases between. CDR1 and CDR2 (germline): LGHNA, YSLEER. CDR3 nucleotide sequence: TGCGCCAGCAGCCCGGTCTGGGGGGCAGACACTGAAGCTTTCTTT. Protein product: CASSPVWGADTEAFF.

This clonotype was observed a handful of times. CDR3 nucleotide sequence: TGTGCCAGCAGACCCGCAGGCTCCTCTGGAAACACCATATATTTT. Its translation is CASRPAGSSGNTIYF. The J gene is TRBJ1-3, the V gene TRBV7-9; unclear D gene. Germline V CDR1 and CDR2: SEHNR, FQNEAQ (reference sequence). The V gene lost 6 bases and the J gene lost 0 bases, with 12 bases spanning the gap. CDR3 length: 15 residues.

In this sample, this clonotype turned up a few times. This rearrangement joins TRBV12-3 or TRBV12-4 to TRBJ2-1; D is uncertain. Trimming cost V 3 bases and J 0 bases, with 9 bases left between them. The CDR3 totals 15 residues. The CDR3 DNA reads as TGTGCCAGCAGTTTCAACGGAGTCTCCTACAATGAGCAGTTCTTC. This codes for CASSFNGVSYNEQFF.

The chain is built from TRBV14 and TRBJ2-5; D gene unclear. This CDR3 is built from 12 residues. V was cut by 1 base and J by 4 bases, with 4 bases left in between. CDR1 is SGHDN, CDR2 FVKESK, per germline. The CDR3 here is CASSQVSETQYF. The CDR3 DNA reads as TGTGCCAGCAGCCAAGTTTCAGAGACCCAGTACTTC.

This clonotype has a handful of counts. V gene TRBV7-2 combines with J gene TRBJ2-1; D ambiguous. Trimming took 4 bases from V and 6 from J, leaving 16 bases between them. Germline CDR1 and CDR2: SGHTA and FQGNSA. This CDR3 comprises 15 residues. The CDR3 sequence is CASSSPWSRTNEQFF. The DNA of the CDR3 is TGTGCCAGCAGCTCCCCCTGGTCCAGGACCAATGAGCAGTTCTTC.

This clonotype was picked up a small number of times. The chain links TRBV28 to TRBJ1-1, with a tentative D call TRBD1 (5 bases). The V and J ends lost 3 bases and 0 bases respectively, with 17 bases between them. This CDR3 spans 17 amino acids. Germline loops: CDR1 MDHEN, CDR2 SYDVKM. The CDR3 loop is CASSFFSRVFVNTEAFF. CDR3 sequence (DNA): TGTGCCAGCAGTTTTTTCTCCAGGGTTTTCGTGAACACTGAAGCTTTCTTT.

This clonotype was seen more than once but under ten times. The rearrangement uses TRBV5-1 and TRBJ2-1; D gene uncertain. Germline V CDR1 and CDR2: SGHRS, YFSETQ. Trimming shortened V by 0 bases and J by 8 bases, and 15 bases separated the two germline ends. The CDR3 totals 15 residues. CDR3 DNA sequence: TGCGCCAGCAGCTTGGATGGGCCCTCGGATGATGAGCAGTTCTTC. It translates to CASSLDGPSDDEQFF.

The J gene is TRBJ2-6, the V gene TRBV9, with 9 bases identical to TRBD1. V lost 2 bases to trimming and J lost 0 bases; unmatched junction nucleotides: 0. Looked up from germline, CDR1 is SGDLS and CDR2 is YYNGEE. The CDR3 runs 16 residues. CDR3 loop: CASSVGQGSGANVLTF. In DNA form, the CDR3 reads TGTGCCAGCAGCGTGGGACAGGGCTCTGGGGCCAACGTCCTGACTTTC.

This clonotype was counted only a few times. The gene calls are TRBV28 and TRBJ2-5, with 9 bases that match TRBD1. Trimming at V came to 5 bases and at J to 1 base, leaving 5 bases not matched to a gene. CDR3 length: 15 amino acids. CDR1 is MDHEN, CDR2 SYDVKM, per germline. The CDR3 DNA sequence: TGTGCCAGCAGTACAGCGGGACAGGGCCAAGAGACCCAGTACTTC. It specifies CASSTAGQGQETQYF.